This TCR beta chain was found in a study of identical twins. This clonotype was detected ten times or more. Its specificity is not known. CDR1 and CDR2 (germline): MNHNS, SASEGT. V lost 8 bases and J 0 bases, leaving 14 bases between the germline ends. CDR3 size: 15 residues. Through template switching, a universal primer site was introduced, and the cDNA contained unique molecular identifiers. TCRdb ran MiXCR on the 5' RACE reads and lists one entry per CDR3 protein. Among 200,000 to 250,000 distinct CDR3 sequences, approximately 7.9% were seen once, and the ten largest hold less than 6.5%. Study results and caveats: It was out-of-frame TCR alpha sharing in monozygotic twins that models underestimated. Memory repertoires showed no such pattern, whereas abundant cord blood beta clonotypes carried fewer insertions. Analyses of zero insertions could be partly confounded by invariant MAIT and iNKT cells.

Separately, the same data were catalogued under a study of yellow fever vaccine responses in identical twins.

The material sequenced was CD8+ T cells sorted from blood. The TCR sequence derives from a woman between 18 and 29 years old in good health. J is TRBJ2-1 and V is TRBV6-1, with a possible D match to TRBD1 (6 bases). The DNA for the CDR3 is TGTGCCAGCTCTTCGAGGGGGAGCTCCTACAATGAGCAGTTCTTC. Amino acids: CASSSRGSSYNEQFF.